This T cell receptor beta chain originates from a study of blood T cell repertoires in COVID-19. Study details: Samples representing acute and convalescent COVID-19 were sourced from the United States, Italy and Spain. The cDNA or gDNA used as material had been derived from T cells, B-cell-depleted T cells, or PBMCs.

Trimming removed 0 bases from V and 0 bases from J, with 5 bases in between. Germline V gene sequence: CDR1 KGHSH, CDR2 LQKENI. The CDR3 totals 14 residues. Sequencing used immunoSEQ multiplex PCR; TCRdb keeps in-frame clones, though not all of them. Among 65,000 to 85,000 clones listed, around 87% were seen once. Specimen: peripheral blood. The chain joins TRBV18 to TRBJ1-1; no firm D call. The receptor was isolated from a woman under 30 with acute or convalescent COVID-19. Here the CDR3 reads CASSPPGVNTEAFF. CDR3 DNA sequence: TGTGCCAGCTCACCACCGGGAGTGAACACTGAAGCTTTCTTT. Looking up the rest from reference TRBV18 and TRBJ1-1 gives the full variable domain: NAGVMQNPRHLVRRRGQEARLRCSPMKGHSHVYWYRQLPEEGLKFMVYLQKENIIDESGMPKERFSAEFPKEGPSILRIQQVVRGDSAAYFCASSPPGVNTEAFFGQGTRLTVV.